This T cell receptor (beta chain) was sequenced in a study of blood T cell repertoires in COVID-19. Study details: Nucleic acid was either cDNA or gDNA, and it came from T cells, B-cell-depleted T cells, or PBMCs.

CDR3 length: 13 amino acids. Trimming took 2 bases from V and 9 from J, leaving 13 bases between them. Germline CDR1 reads SSHAT; CDR2 reads FNYEAQ (reference sequence). Clones were sequenced by immunoSEQ multiplex PCR, and TCRdb holds only the in-frame ones, with some missing. The table has roughly 100,000 clones, 70% to 90% seen once; the top ten hold around 2%. The genes are TRBV7-7 and TRBJ1-1; weak D call: TRBD1 (6 bases). This receptor was taken from a man in his fifties with active COVID-19. Sequencing was carried out using peripheral blood. The CDR3 loop reads CASSLSRGEKAFF. Written as DNA, the CDR3 is TGTGCCAGCAGCTTAAGCAGGGGCGAAAAAGCTTTCTTT.